Sequencing of this TCR beta chain was carried out in a study of shared clonotypes between healthy human individuals. As for the study in general: Those who served as donors were two women and three men between the ages of 18 and 49. Overall study results and limits: A generally larger estimated richness was seen in naive subsets than in memory subsets.

This clone was found once. Antigen: not known. V lost 6 bases, J lost 6 bases, and 7 bases stayed unmatched. The V gene's germline CDR1 is SGHNT and CDR2 YYREEE (reference sequence). The CDR3 extends over 14 amino acids. The protocol was immunoSEQ multiplex PCR, while the TCRdb copy is restricted to in-frame clones and leaves out a portion. This table has about 2.1 million clones, just over 90% appearing once. Naive CD8 cells, CD45RO-negative and positively selected for CCR7, excluded terminally differentiated effector memory CD45RA+ cells. The receptor was derived from a man younger than 35 in good health. Some clones in this sample may be carry-over from other donors' samples. This rearrangement joins TRBV5-4 to TRBJ2-1; 9 bases line up with TRBD1. The sequencing sample was made of naive CD8+ T cells from PBMCs. The CDR3 spells CASTRDRVVNEQFF. Here the CDR3 DNA reads TGTGCCAGCACCCGGGACAGGGTAGTCAATGAGCAGTTCTTC.